A selection of T cell receptor beta chains follows, all from one sample in a study of T cells in localized non-small cell lung cancer. TCRdb's table, derived via immunoSEQ multiplex PCR, lists solely in-frame clones and lacks some. The sample lists roughly 16,000 clones, 70% to 90% seen once, with about 24% in the top ten. Specimen: peripheral blood, collected before any cancer treatment. The receptor source for this set is a male donor older than 55 with stage I lung adenocarcinoma. The CDR3 runs from the conserved cysteine through the conserved F or W. A D gene is named only where the DNA matches it firmly. The listing skips clone size in some rows; elsewhere it reads once, few, many or a size class.

>-|-|TRBJ2-4|TRBV12-5
TGTGCTAGTGGTTACCCCCGGGGGGCGCAAGCCAAAAACATTCAGTACTTC
CASGYPRGAQAKNIQYF
>TRBD2|-|TRBJ2-3|TRBV7-3
TGTGCCAGCAGCACTGGGACTAGCGGGGGCACAGATACGCAGTATTTT
CASSTGTSGGTDTQYF
>-|-|TRBJ2-2|TRBV9
TGTGCCAGCAGCGTAGGTGGGAGGGAGCTGTTTTTT
CASSVGGRELFF
>TRBD2|-|TRBJ2-1|TRBV9
TGTGCCAGCAGCGTAGCAGCGGGAGGGTACAATGAGCAGTTCTTC
CASSVAAGGYNEQFF
>-|once|TRBJ1-2|TRBV28
TGTGCCAGCAGTCTGAATATGGACGGAACTAACTATGGCTACACCTTC
CASSLNMDGTNYGYTF
>-|-|TRBJ2-3|TRBV23-1
TGCGCCAGCAGTCAAGCCCAAGACCCAGACGCCGTGGGTACAGATACGCAGTATTTT
CASSQAQDPDAVGTDTQYF
>TRBD2|-|TRBJ2-1|TRBV6-5
TGTGCCAGCAGGCGGGGGGCCTCGTACAATGAGCAGTTCTTC
CASRRGASYNEQFF
>-|-|TRBJ2-3|TRBV5-4
TGTGCCAGCAGCGACAGGACATCTGAAGGTACGCAGTATTTT
CASSDRTSEGTQYF
>TRBD1|once|TRBJ1-2|TRBV10-1
TGCGCCAGCAGCCCATCGGACAGGAACTATGGCTACACCTTC
CASSPSDRNYGYTF
>TRBD1|-|TRBJ1-2|TRBV28
TGTGCCAGCAGTCTCCAGGGGGTTGGCTACACCTTC
CASSLQGVGYTF
>-|-|TRBJ2-7|TRBV10-3
TGTGCCATCTCTGGACTTGGGCGCTCCTACGAGCAGTACTTC
CAISGLGRSYEQYF
>TRBD1|-|TRBJ1-3|TRBV6-1
TGTGCCAGCAGTGAATTCGGACAGGGGGTCTCTGGAAACACCATATATTTT
CASSEFGQGVSGNTIYF
>-|few|TRBJ2-7|TRBV5-1
TGCGCCAGCAGCTTGGCCGGGGCCCCTTCCTACGAGCAGTACTTC
CASSLAGAPSYEQYF
>-|-|TRBJ2-2|TRBV6-6
TGTGCCAGCACCAGGGGGCTAGCGGCGAACACCGGGGAGCTGTTTTTT
CASTRGLAANTGELFF
>-|-|TRBJ1-1|TRBV10-3
TGTGCCATCAGTGAGTCTAGAACAGGGAACACTGAAGCTTTCTTT
CAISESRTGNTEAFF
>-|-|TRBJ1-5|TRBV6-1
TGTGCCAGCAGTGGGACAGAACTTAGCAATCAGCCCCAGCATTTT
CASSGTELSNQPQHF
>TRBD2|-|TRBJ2-2|TRBV5-4
TGTGCCAGCAGCCTCGGACTAGCTCGTATCACCGGGGAGCTGTTTTTT
CASSLGLARITGELFF
>TRBD2|few|TRBJ2-3|TRBV7-2
TGTGCCAGCAGTCAGGGACTAGCGGATACAGATACGCAGTATTTT
CASSQGLADTDTQYF
>TRBD1|-|TRBJ2-1|TRBV4-1
TGCGCCAGCAGCCATGGTGTACAGGGGCCCTCCGGCCTTCGGGAGCAGTTCTTC
CASSHGVQGPSGLREQFF
>-|once|TRBJ1-1|TRBV19
TGTGCCAGTAGTCTACAAAGGGGCACTGAAGCTTTCTTT
CASSLQRGTEAFF
>-|-|TRBJ2-1|TRBV28
TGTGCCAGCAGTTCGCCGATGACGGAGGGGGAGCAGTTCTTC
CASSSPMTEGEQFF
>-|-|TRBJ2-7|TRBV6-1
TGTGCCAGCAGTGGCCGGGGTTACGAGCAGTACTTC
CASSGRGYEQYF
>-|once|TRBJ1-1|TRBV2
TGTGCCAGCAGTGGGGAAGCAAACACTGAAGCTTTCTTT
CASSGEANTEAFF
>-|-|TRBJ2-1|TRBV28
TGTGCCAGCAGTTTGGGGACAGAGCAGTTCTTC
CASSLGTEQFF
>TRBD1|-|TRBJ1-1|TRBV27
TGTGCCAGCAGCTGGGGATCCGGGACAGAGAACACTGAAGCTTTCTTT
CASSWGSGTENTEAFF
>TRBD1|-|TRBJ2-1|TRBV6-6
TGTGCCAGCAGTTACGGACAGGGCGCTGAGCAGTTCTTC
CASSYGQGAEQFF
>-|-|TRBJ2-5|TRBV5-1
TGCGCCAGCAGCTTAACTCCCGACACACAAGAGACCCAGTACTTC
CASSLTPDTQETQYF
>-|-|TRBJ1-4|TRBV7-8
TGTGCCAGCAGCTTTACGGACCTTTCGGGGGGAAAACTGTTTTTT
CASSFTDLSGGKLFF
>-|-|TRBJ1-2|TRBV6-6
TGTGCCAGCAGCCCCGAGAGCTATGGCTACACCTTC
CASSPESYGYTF
>TRBD2|-|TRBJ2-1|TRBV4-2
TGTGCCAGCAGCTTGGGACTAGCAGGTGAGCAGTTCTTC
CASSLGLAGEQFF
>TRBD1|-|TRBJ2-7|TRBV15
TGTGCCACCAGCAGAGATCCGGGACAGAACTACGAGCAGTACTTC
CATSRDPGQNYEQYF
>TRBD1|once|TRBJ1-6|TRBV7-9
TGTGCCAGCAGCTCAAGACAGGGCCAAGAACCCCTCCACTTT
CASSSRQGQEPLHF
>TRBD1|-|TRBJ1-1|TRBV7-2
TGTGCCAGCAGCACCTTAACAGGGGCCCCGAACACTGAAGCTTTCTTT
CASSTLTGAPNTEAFF
>-|once|TRBJ2-1|TRBV11-2
TGTGCCAGCAGCAATCCTTCTAGTTCTGAGCAGTTCTTC
CASSNPSSSEQFF
>-|few|TRBJ1-3|TRBV15
TGTGCCACCAGCAGAGCTAGACAGACGGCTGGAAACACCATATATTTT
CATSRARQTAGNTIYF
>-|-|TRBJ2-6|TRBV11-2
TGTGCCAGCAGCCCCCCCCCAGGGACCTCTGGGGCCAACGTCCTGACTTTC
CASSPPPGTSGANVLTF
>-|once|TRBJ1-4|TRBV19
TGTGCCAGTAGTATCATGGGGTCGACTAATGAAAAACTGTTTTTT
CASSIMGSTNEKLFF
>TRBD1|few|TRBJ1-4|TRBV29-1
TGCAGCGCCCTGGGGGGGGACAGTGAAAAACTGTTTTTT
CSALGGDSEKLFF
>TRBD1|-|TRBJ2-7|TRBV28
TGTGCCAGCAGTTTAGACAGGGTGCCGTACGAGCAGTACTTC
CASSLDRVPYEQYF
>-|-|TRBJ1-5|TRBV6-6
TGTGCCAGCAGCACACTCGGAGGCCGTCAGCCCCAGCATTTT
CASSTLGGRQPQHF
>TRBD2|-|TRBJ2-7|TRBV28
TGTGCCAGCAGAGTAGCGGGCGATCTCTCCTACGAGCAGTACTTC
CASRVAGDLSYEQYF
>-|-|TRBJ1-5|TRBV19
TGTGCCAGTAGTTTACAGAGCAATCAGCCCCAGCATTTT
CASSLQSNQPQHF
>-|-|TRBJ2-3|TRBV6-1
TGTGCCAGCAGTGTTCTATTCGAGACAGATACGCAGTATTTT
CASSVLFETDTQYF
>-|-|TRBJ2-5|TRBV6-1
TGTGCCAGCAGTGAAGGGGGATTCCAAGAGACCCAGTACTTC
CASSEGGFQETQYF
>-|-|TRBJ1-5|TRBV5-1
TGCGCCAGCAGCTTGAGTGGGTCGAGCAATCAGCCCCAGCATTTT
CASSLSGSSNQPQHF
>-|once|TRBJ2-7|TRBV18
TGTGCCAGCTCACAAACACGGGACAACTACGAGCAGTACTTC
CASSQTRDNYEQYF
>-|-|TRBJ1-2|TRBV2
TGTGCCAGCATCCGCCCCATGGGACCAGCTAACTATGGCTACACCTTC
CASIRPMGPANYGYTF
>-|-|TRBJ2-1|TRBV18
TGTGCCAGCTCACCCTCCGTAAATGAGCAGTTCTTC
CASSPSVNEQFF
>-|-|TRBJ1-2|TRBV9
TGTGCCAGCAGCCCAACCCAAACAGGGATGGGCTACACCTTC
CASSPTQTGMGYTF
>-|once|TRBJ2-1|TRBV2
TGTGCCAGCAGTGAAGAGGGGGGCTGGGACGCATATGGGAATGAGCAGTTCTTC
CASSEEGGWDAYGNEQFF
>TRBD1|-|TRBJ2-1|TRBV18
TGTGCCAGCTCCCGGGACAGCTCCTACAATGAGCAGTTCTTC
CASSRDSSYNEQFF
>-|-|TRBJ1-3|TRBV18
TGTGCCAGCTCACGACAGGATACGCATTCTGGAAACACCATATATTTT
CASSRQDTHSGNTIYF
>-|-|TRBJ2-1|TRBV6-6
TGTGCCAGCGGGTCAGGGTCGGAGCAGTTCTTC
CASGSGSEQFF
>-|-|TRBJ2-6|TRBV11-2
TGTGCCAGCAGCGCGAATGAGGCCAACGTCCTGACTTTC
CASSANEANVLTF
>-|-|TRBJ2-2|TRBV9
TGTGCCAGCAGCGTAGGACTTATACTCAACACCGGGGAGCTGTTTTTT
CASSVGLILNTGELFF
>TRBD1|-|TRBJ2-7|TRBV6-1
TGTGCCAGCAGTTGGGGGACAGGGAGCGAGCAGTACTTC
CASSWGTGSEQYF
>-|once|TRBJ1-1|TRBV28
TGTGCCAGCAGTCTACCTAGGGGCCCGTACACTGAAGCTTTCTTT
CASSLPRGPYTEAFF